One and the same sample provided the 17 T cell receptor beta chains below, sequenced in a study of T cells in Graves' hyperthyroidism and ophthalmopathy. It was RNA transcripts that yielded the amplified TCR beta CDR3 regions. The TCR CDR3 was amplified in a first-round RT-PCR using the HTBI primer set. One entry per CDR3 protein, called by TCRdb with MiXCR from the multiplex PCR reads. The data show roughly 570,000 distinct CDR3 sequences, around 42% seen once. Sequences were obtained from peripheral blood or thyroid tissue (not recorded which). These receptors all stem from an adult woman with Graves' disease, either hyperthyroidism or ophthalmopathy (not recorded which).

The chain is built from TRBV15 and TRBJ2-6, with no clear D. This CDR3 region has 16 residues. The V end lost 3 bases, the J end lost 0 bases, and 9 bases lay between the germline ends. The germline CDR1 and CDR2 sequences are LNHNV and YYDKDF (reference sequence). CDR3 region: CATSSLQASGANVLTF. The CDR3 DNA sequence: TGTGCCACCAGCAGCTTGCAGGCCTCTGGGGCCAACGTCCTGACTTTC.

The chain recombines TRBV7-2 with TRBJ1-2; maybe TRBD1 (5 bases). CDR3 length equals 12 residues. CDR1 SGHTA and CDR2 FQGNSA come from the germline V gene. V lost 8 bases and J lost 1, with 8 bases in between. This chain's CDR3 is CASVDSNYGYTF. The CDR3 DNA sequence: TGTGCCAGCGTAGACAGTAACTATGGCTACACCTTC.

The J gene is TRBJ1-6, the V gene TRBV10-3; TRBD1 agrees at 7 bases. Losses at the gene ends were 4 bases for V and 10 bases for J; bases not matched to a gene: 10. The CDR3 has 15 residues. CDR1 is ENHRY, CDR2 SYGVKD, per germline. CDR3 nucleotide sequence: TGTGCCATCAGTGGCCAGGGGCAGGGGGGCTCACCCCTCCACTTT. This encodes CAISGQGQGGSPLHF.

This clonotype turned up a few times. The chain employs TRBV15 and TRBJ1-6, with D possibly matching TRBD1 (6 bases). Germline CDR1 and CDR2: LNHNV and YYDKDF (reference sequence). V gave up 2 bases and J gave up 7 bases, with 12 bases separating them. The CDR3 has 15 residues. CDR3 sequence: CATSRKAGANSPLHF. DNA for the CDR3: TGTGCCACCAGCAGAAAAGCGGGGGCGAATTCACCCCTCCACTTT.

This clonotype was picked up many times. V is TRBV7-9 and J is TRBJ2-2; 9 bases match TRBD1. The CDR3 spans 17 residues. The V segment lost 4 bases and the J segment 4 bases; nucleotides outside the gene matches: 10. The germline gives CDR1 SEHNR, CDR2 FQNEAQ (reference sequence). In nucleotides, the CDR3 is TGTGCCAGCAGCTACAGGGGGCTGGTTAAACGCACCGGGGAGCTGTTTTTT. Residues: CASSYRGLVKRTGELFF. Complete variable domain (other parts from reference TRBV7-9 and TRBJ2-2): DTGVSQNPRHKITKRGQNVTFRCDPISEHNRLYWYRQTLGQGPEFLTYFQNEAQLEKSRLLSDRFSAERPKGSFSTLEIQRTEQGDSAMYLCASSYRGLVKRTGELFFGEGSRLTVL.

This clonotype was observed a handful of times. The chain couples TRBV7-2 to TRBJ2-7; possibly TRBD2 for D (6 bases). The CDR3 spans 14 residues. Germline V gene sequence: CDR1 SGHTA, CDR2 FQGNSA. V lost 5 bases and J 2 bases, leaving 13 bases between the germline ends. The CDR3 DNA reads as TGTGCCAGCAGCCTGGTGGAGGGTCCCTACGAGCAGTACTTC. Its translation: CASSLVEGPYEQYF.

DNA of the CDR3: TGTGCCAGCGGGGGGACCAGCACCGGGGAGCTGTTTTTT. This translates into CASGGTSTGELFF. The gene calls are TRBV7-9 and TRBJ2-2; possibly TRBD2 for D (6 bases). The CDR3 totals 13 residues. The germline V gene encodes CDR1 SEHNR and CDR2 FQNEAQ (reference sequence). The germline V and J ends were trimmed by 8 bases and 4 bases, with 11 bases remaining between them.

The rearrangement links TRBV12-3 or TRBV12-4 to TRBJ1-6; 10 bases map to TRBD1. This CDR3 spans 16 amino acids. The V gene end was trimmed by 4 bases and the J gene end by 7 bases; junction bases not matched to a gene: 7. CDR3 DNA sequence: TGTGCCAGCAGTTCTCAATGGACAGGGGGGAATTCACCCCTCCACTTT. This encodes CASSSQWTGGNSPLHF.

About this clonotype: One end of the junction fails to match germline, which may point to a read error. This chain connects TRBV7-9 to TRBJ2-7, with D tentatively TRBD1 or TRBD2 (5 bases each). The CDR3 has 16 residues. Germline CDR1 reads SEHNR; CDR2 reads FQNEAQ (reference sequence). The CDR3 here is CASSLVPPLRRYEGTF. The CDR3 nucleotides read TGTGCCAGCAGCTTAGTCCCCCCCCTTCGGAGGTACGAGGGGACCTTC.

Note on this clonotype: A much larger clone lies a single base off, so this may be a read error. The chain has TRBV20-1 and TRBJ1-1; unclear D gene. Germline assignment: CDR1 DFQATT and CDR2 SNEGSKA (reference sequence). CDR3 length: 15 amino acids. V was cut by 4 bases and J by 2 bases, with 17 bases left in between. CDR3 sequence (DNA): TGCAGTGCTATTCAACGCGAGGTGGTTAACACTGAAGCTTTCTTT. It translates to CSAIQREVVNTEAFF.

The V call is TRBV2, the J call TRBJ1-6, with D maybe TRBD1 (6 bases). The CDR3 consists of 17 residues. V was clipped by 6 bases and J by 7 bases, with 22 bases between them. Germline loops: CDR1 SNHLY, CDR2 FYNNEI. CDR3 DNA sequence: TGTGCCAGCAGCAAACGTCGCCAGGGGCTCCTCAATTCACCCCTCCACTTT. It translates to CASSKRRQGLLNSPLHF. Full variable domain (remainder filled in from reference TRBV2 and TRBJ1-6): EPEVTQTPSHQVTQMGQEVILRCVPISNHLYFYWYRQILGQKVEFLVSFYNNEISEKSEIFDDQFSVERPDGSNFTLKIRSTKLEDSAMYFCASSKRRQGLLNSPLHFGNGTRLTVT.

This clonotype was observed many times. This chain links TRBV7-2 with TRBJ2-2, with unresolved D. Between the trimmed V and J ends, which lost 5 bases and 7 bases, there was a span of 8 bases. The germline CDR1 and CDR2 sequences are SGHTA and FQGNSA. This CDR3 region has 12 residues. The CDR3 region is CASSQLGGELFF. The DNA for the CDR3 is TGTGCCAGCAGCCAGCTGGGCGGGGAGCTGTTTTTT.

The count of this clonotype is one. The chain combines TRBV7-2 with TRBJ1-1; D perhaps matches TRBD1 (5 bases). Trimming took 4 bases from V and 3 from J, leaving 15 bases between them. Germline values: CDR1 SGHTA, CDR2 FQGNSA. This CDR3 has 15 amino acids. CDR3 in DNA: TGTGCCAGCAGCTCGATCCTGGGGCCGCACACTGAAGCTTTCTTT. This translates into CASSSILGPHTEAFF.

This clonotype appeared many times. The chain recombines TRBV2 with TRBJ2-7; D is perhaps TRBD1 (5 bases). The CDR3 is made up of 11 amino acids. The germline CDR1 and CDR2 sequences are SNHLY and FYNNEI. Trimming removed 5 bases from V and 5 bases from J, with 7 bases in between. The CDR3 DNA sequence: TGTGCCAGCAGTACCAGGGACGAGCAGTACTTC. Its translation: CASSTRDEQYF.

This clonotype was seen at least ten times. V usage is TRBV7-9 and J usage is TRBJ2-5, with TRBD2 matching over 7 bases. This CDR3 has 15 amino acids. V trimming: 5 bases; J trimming: 1 base; junction bases outside the gene matches: 7. Germline CDR1 reads SEHNR; CDR2 reads FQNEAQ (reference sequence). The CDR3 loop is CASSALGLTQETQYF. The DNA of the CDR3 is TGTGCCAGCAGCGCGCTGGGACTAACCCAAGAGACCCAGTACTTC.

To note about this clonotype: Mismatch with germline at one junction end may stem from a read error. The V and J genes are TRBV28 and TRBJ2-7; the D is unclear. Germline V gene data show CDR1 as MDHEN and CDR2 as SYDVKM. The CDR3 is 11 residues long. This chain's CDR3 is CGSTTLFEQYF. CDR3 bases: TGTGGCAGCACCACGCTATTCGAGCAGTACTTC.

This clonotype has ten or more counts. The chain is built from TRBV7-8 and TRBJ2-5, with a weak D call TRBD1 (6 bases). V was cut by 2 bases and J by 1 base, with 14 bases left in between. CDR1 SGHVS and CDR2 FQNEAQ come from the germline V gene. CDR3 length equals 16 residues. CDR3 in DNA: TGTGCCAGCAGCTTACTACCTACAGGGCCCCAAGAGACCCAGTACTTC. Translation gives CASSLLPTGPQETQYF.